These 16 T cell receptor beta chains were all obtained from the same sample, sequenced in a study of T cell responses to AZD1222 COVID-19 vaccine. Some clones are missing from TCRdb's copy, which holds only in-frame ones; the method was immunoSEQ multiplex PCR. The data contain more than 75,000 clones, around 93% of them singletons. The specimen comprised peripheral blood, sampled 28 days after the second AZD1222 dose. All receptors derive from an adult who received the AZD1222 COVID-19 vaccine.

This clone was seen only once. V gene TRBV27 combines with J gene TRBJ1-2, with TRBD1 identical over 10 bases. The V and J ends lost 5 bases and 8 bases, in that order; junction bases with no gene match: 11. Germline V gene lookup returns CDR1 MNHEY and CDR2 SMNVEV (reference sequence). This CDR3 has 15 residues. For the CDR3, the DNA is TGTGCCAGCAGTGTCCTAGGGACAGGGGTTGGGGGCTACACCTTC. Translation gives CASSVLGTGVGGYTF.

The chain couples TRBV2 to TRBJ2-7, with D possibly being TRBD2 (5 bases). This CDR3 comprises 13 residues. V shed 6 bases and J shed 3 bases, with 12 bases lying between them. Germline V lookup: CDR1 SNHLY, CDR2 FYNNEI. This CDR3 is CASRTTGSYEQYF. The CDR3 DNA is TGTGCCAGCAGAACGACGGGGAGCTACGAGCAGTACTTC. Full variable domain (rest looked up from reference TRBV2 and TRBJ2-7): EPEVTQTPSHQVTQMGQEVILRCVPISNHLYFYWYRQILGQKVEFLVSFYNNEISEKSEIFDDQFSVERPDGSNFTLKIRSTKLEDSAMYFCASRTTGSYEQYFGPGTRLTVT.

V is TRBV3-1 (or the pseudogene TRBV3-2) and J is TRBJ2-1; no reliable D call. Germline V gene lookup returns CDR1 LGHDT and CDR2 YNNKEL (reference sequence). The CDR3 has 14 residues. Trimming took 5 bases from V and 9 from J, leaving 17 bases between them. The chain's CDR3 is CASSKGRGGLEQFF. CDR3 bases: TGTGCCAGCAGCAAGGGAAGAGGTGGGCTTGAGCAGTTCTTC.

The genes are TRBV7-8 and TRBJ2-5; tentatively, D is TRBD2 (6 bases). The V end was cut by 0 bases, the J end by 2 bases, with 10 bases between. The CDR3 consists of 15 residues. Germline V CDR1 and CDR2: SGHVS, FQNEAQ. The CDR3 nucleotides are TGTGCCAGCAGCTTAGCGGGAGGACAACAAGAGACCCAGTACTTC. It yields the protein CASSLAGGQQETQYF.

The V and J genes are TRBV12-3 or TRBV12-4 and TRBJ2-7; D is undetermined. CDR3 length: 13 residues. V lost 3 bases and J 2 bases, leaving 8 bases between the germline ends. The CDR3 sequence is CASSLNRPYEQYF. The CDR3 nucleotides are TGTGCCAGCAGTTTGAATCGGCCCTACGAGCAGTACTTC.

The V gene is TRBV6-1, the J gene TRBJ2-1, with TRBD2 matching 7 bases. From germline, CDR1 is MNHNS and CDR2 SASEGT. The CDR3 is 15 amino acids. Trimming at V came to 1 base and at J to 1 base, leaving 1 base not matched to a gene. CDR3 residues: CASSEGGGSYNEQFF. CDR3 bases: TGTGCCAGCAGTGAAGGCGGGGGATCCTACAATGAGCAGTTCTTC.

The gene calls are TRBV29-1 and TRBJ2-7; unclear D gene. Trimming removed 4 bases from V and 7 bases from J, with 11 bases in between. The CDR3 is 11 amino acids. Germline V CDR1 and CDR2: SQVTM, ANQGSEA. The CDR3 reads CSVALAGEQYF. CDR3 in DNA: TGCAGCGTTGCACTGGCCGGGGAGCAGTACTTC.

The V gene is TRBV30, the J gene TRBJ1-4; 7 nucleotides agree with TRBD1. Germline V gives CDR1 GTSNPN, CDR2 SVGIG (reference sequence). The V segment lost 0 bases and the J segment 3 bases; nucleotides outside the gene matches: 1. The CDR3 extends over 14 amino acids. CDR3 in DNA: TGTGCCTGGAGTGTAGACAGGGCTAATGAAAAACTGTTTTTT. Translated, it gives CAWSVDRANEKLFF.

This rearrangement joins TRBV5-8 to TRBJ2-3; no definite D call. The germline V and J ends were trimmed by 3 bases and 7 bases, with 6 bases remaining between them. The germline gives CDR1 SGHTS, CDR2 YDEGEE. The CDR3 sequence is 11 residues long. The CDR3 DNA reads TGTGCCAGCAGCTCGAGTTATACGCAGTATTTT. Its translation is CASSSSYTQYF.

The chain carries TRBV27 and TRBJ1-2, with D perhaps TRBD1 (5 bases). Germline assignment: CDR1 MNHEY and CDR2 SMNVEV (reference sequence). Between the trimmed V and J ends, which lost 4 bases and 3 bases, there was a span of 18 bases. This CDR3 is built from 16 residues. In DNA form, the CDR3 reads TGTGCCAGCAGTTACACAATCGGGACGGCCTACTATGGCTACACCTTC. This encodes CASSYTIGTAYYGYTF.

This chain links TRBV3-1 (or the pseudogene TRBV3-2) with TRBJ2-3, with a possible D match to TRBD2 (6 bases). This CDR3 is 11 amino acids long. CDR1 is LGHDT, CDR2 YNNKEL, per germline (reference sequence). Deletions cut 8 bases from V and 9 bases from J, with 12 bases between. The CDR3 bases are TGTGCCAGCGGTGCGGGGAACACGCAGTATTTT. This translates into CASGAGNTQYF.

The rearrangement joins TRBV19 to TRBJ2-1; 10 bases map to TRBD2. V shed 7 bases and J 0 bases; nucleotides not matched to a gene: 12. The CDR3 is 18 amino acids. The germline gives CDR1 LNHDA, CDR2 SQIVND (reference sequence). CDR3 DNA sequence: TGTGCCAGTACCCCGGGCAGGCTAGCGGGAGCCTCCTACAATGAGCAGTTCTTC. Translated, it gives CASTPGRLAGASYNEQFF.

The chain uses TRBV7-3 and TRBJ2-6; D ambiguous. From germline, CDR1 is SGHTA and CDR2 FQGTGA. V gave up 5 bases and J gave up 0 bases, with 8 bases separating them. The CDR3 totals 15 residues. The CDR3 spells CASSPQSSGANVLTF. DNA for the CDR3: TGTGCCAGCAGCCCCCAAAGCTCTGGGGCCAACGTCCTGACTTTC.

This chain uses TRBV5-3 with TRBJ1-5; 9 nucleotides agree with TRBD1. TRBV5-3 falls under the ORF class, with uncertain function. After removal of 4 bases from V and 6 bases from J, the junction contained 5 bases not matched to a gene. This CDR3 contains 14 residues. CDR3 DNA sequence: TGTGCCAGAAGCCGGGGACAGGGTGGTCAGCCCCAGCATTTT. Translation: CARSRGQGGQPQHF.

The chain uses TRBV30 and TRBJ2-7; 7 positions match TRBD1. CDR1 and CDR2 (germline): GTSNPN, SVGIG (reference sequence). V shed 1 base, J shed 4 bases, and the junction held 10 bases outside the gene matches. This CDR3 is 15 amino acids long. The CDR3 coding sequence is TGTGCCTGGAGTGGCAGGGGGTCTTTCGCGTACGAGCAGTACTTC. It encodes CAWSGRGSFAYEQYF.

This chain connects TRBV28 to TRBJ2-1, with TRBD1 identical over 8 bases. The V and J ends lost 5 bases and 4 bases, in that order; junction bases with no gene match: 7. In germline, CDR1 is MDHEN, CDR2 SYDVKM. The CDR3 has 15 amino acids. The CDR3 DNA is TGTGCCAGCAGTCCCGGCGGGACAGGATACAATGAGCAGTTCTTC. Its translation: CASSPGGTGYNEQFF.